The rows below give T cell receptor beta chains drawn from one sample of a study of blood T cell repertoires in COVID-19. Some clones are missing from TCRdb's copy, which holds only in-frame ones; the method was immunoSEQ multiplex PCR. The sample includes over 130,000 clones, 82% of them seen just once. Material: peripheral blood. Receptors were obtained from a woman of 80 years or more with acute or convalescent COVID-19. CDR3s include the opening cysteine and the closing phenylalanine or tryptophan. A D gene is named only where the DNA matches it firmly. A clone size is listed for some rows: how often the clone was seen (once, few, many), or a class if it is expanded.

CDR3aa: CASSSVDTQYF
CDR3nt: TGTGCCAGCAGCTCCGTGGATACGCAGTATTTT
v_gene: TRBV14
d_gene: NA
abundance: NA
j_gene: TRBJ2-3

CDR3aa: CASSFGNTGGAQFF
CDR3nt: TGTGCCAGCAGCTTTGGTAACACAGGGGGCGCGCAGTTCTTC
v_gene: TRBV11-2
d_gene: TRBD1
abundance: NA
j_gene: TRBJ2-1

CDR3aa: CASSLDRGSGGYTF
CDR3nt: TGTGCCAGCTCACTCGACAGGGGCAGTGGTGGCTACACCTTC
v_gene: TRBV18
d_gene: TRBD1
abundance: NA
j_gene: TRBJ1-2

CDR3aa: CASSLADSKVF
CDR3nt: TGTGCCAGCAGCTTAGCTGACAGCAAGGTCTTC
v_gene: TRBV5-4
d_gene: NA
abundance: NA
j_gene: TRBJ2-4

CDR3aa: CASSLQGDYGYTF
CDR3nt: TGCGCCAGCAGCTTACAGGGTGACTATGGCTACACCTTC
v_gene: TRBV5-1
d_gene: NA
abundance: NA
j_gene: TRBJ1-2

CDR3aa: CASSLGFDVYSGNTIYF
CDR3nt: TGTGCCAGCAGCTTAGGTTTTGATGTCTACTCTGGAAACACCATATATTTT
v_gene: TRBV7-8
d_gene: NA
abundance: NA
j_gene: TRBJ1-3

CDR3aa: CASSSSGGARNEQFF
CDR3nt: TGTGCCAGCAGCTCTAGCGGGGGGGCCAGGAATGAGCAGTTCTTC
v_gene: TRBV7-9
d_gene: TRBD2
abundance: NA
j_gene: TRBJ2-1

CDR3aa: CASRPRTGGSPIHSGQPQHF
CDR3nt: TGTGCCAGTAGACCGCGGACAGGGGGATCACCCATCCACTCGGGTCAGCCCCAGCATTTT
v_gene: TRBV19
d_gene: TRBD1
abundance: NA
j_gene: TRBJ1-5

CDR3aa: CASCPGGTGELFF
CDR3nt: TGTGCCAGCTGCCCAGGGGGCACCGGGGAGCTGTTTTTT
v_gene: TRBV6-5
d_gene: TRBD1
abundance: NA
j_gene: TRBJ2-2

CDR3aa: CASSRTGGNQPQHF
CDR3nt: TGTGCCAGCAGCAGGACAGGGGGCAATCAGCCCCAGCATTTT
v_gene: TRBV27
d_gene: TRBD1
abundance: once
j_gene: TRBJ1-5

CDR3aa: CASSPPYRVGNTIYF
CDR3nt: TGTGCCAGCAGCCCGCCCTACAGGGTTGGAAACACCATATATTTT
v_gene: TRBV7-9
d_gene: NA
abundance: few
j_gene: TRBJ1-3

CDR3aa: CASSFSLGGQETQYF
CDR3nt: TGTGCCAGCAGCTTCTCCTTAGGCGGACAAGAGACCCAGTACTTC
v_gene: TRBV11-2
d_gene: NA
abundance: NA
j_gene: TRBJ2-5

CDR3aa: CASSLAGGLSYNEQFF
CDR3nt: TGTGCCAGCAGTTTAGCGGGAGGCCTCTCCTACAATGAGCAGTTCTTC
v_gene: TRBV2
d_gene: TRBD2
abundance: few
j_gene: TRBJ2-1

CDR3aa: CASSDRVNQPQHF
CDR3nt: TGTGCCAGTAGTGACAGAGTTAATCAGCCCCAGCATTTT
v_gene: TRBV19
d_gene: NA
abundance: few
j_gene: TRBJ1-5

CDR3aa: CAISPVPQNNYGYTF
CDR3nt: TGTGCCATCAGCCCCGTCCCACAGAATAACTATGGCTACACCTTC
v_gene: TRBV10-3
d_gene: NA
abundance: NA
j_gene: TRBJ1-2

CDR3aa: CASCLTRVDEQYF
CDR3nt: TGTGCCAGCTGCTTGACCAGGGTCGACGAGCAGTACTTC
v_gene: TRBV12-3/TRBV12-4
d_gene: NA
abundance: NA
j_gene: TRBJ2-7

CDR3aa: CASSSRKRQGIVGTEAFF
CDR3nt: TGTGCCAGCAGCTCAAGAAAAAGACAGGGGATCGTCGGCACTGAAGCTTTCTTT
v_gene: TRBV11-2
d_gene: TRBD1
abundance: NA
j_gene: TRBJ1-1

CDR3aa: CASSFPQGRSYTF
CDR3nt: TGTGCCAGCAGTTTCCCACAGGGAAGAAGCTACACCTTC
v_gene: TRBV12-3/TRBV12-4
d_gene: NA
abundance: NA
j_gene: TRBJ1-2

CDR3aa: CATSDPRTDQPQHF
CDR3nt: TGTGCCACCAGTGATCCCCGCACAGACCAGCCCCAGCATTTT
v_gene: TRBV24-1
d_gene: NA
abundance: NA
j_gene: TRBJ1-5

CDR3aa: CASIIAGLEDEQFF
CDR3nt: TGTGCCAGCATTATAGCGGGGCTCGAAGATGAGCAGTTCTTC
v_gene: TRBV2
d_gene: TRBD2
abundance: once
j_gene: TRBJ2-1

CDR3aa: CASSRGDRRAGYTF
CDR3nt: TGCGCCAGCAGCAGAGGGGACAGGCGTGCCGGCTACACCTTC
v_gene: TRBV5-1
d_gene: TRBD1
abundance: NA
j_gene: TRBJ1-2

CDR3aa: CASKSQGVRGDTQYF
CDR3nt: TGTGCCAGTAAATCACAGGGGGTGAGGGGAGATACGCAGTATTTT
v_gene: TRBV19
d_gene: TRBD1
abundance: NA
j_gene: TRBJ2-3

CDR3aa: CASRDSGYHEQYF
CDR3nt: TGTGCCAGCAGGGATTCAGGGTACCACGAGCAGTACTTC
v_gene: TRBV27
d_gene: NA
abundance: NA
j_gene: TRBJ2-7

CDR3aa: CASSSAGYEQYF
CDR3nt: TGTGCCAGCAGCTCCGCCGGGTACGAGCAGTACTTC
v_gene: TRBV11-2
d_gene: NA
abundance: few
j_gene: TRBJ2-7

CDR3aa: CATSDFTKNSTDTQYF
CDR3nt: TGTGCCACCAGTGATTTCACGAAGAACTCCACAGATACGCAGTATTTT
v_gene: TRBV24-1
d_gene: NA
abundance: NA
j_gene: TRBJ2-3

CDR3aa: CATKTIYEQYF
CDR3nt: TGTGCCACCAAAACTATATACGAGCAGTACTTC
v_gene: TRBV27
d_gene: NA
abundance: NA
j_gene: TRBJ2-7

CDR3aa: CASSLTVGGDSKYADTQYF
CDR3nt: TGTGCCAGCAGCTTAACGGTCGGTGGGGACTCGAAGTACGCAGATACGCAGTATTTT
v_gene: TRBV7-3
d_gene: NA
abundance: NA
j_gene: TRBJ2-3

CDR3aa: CASSWDRVNTEAFF
CDR3nt: TGCGCCAGCAGCTGGGACAGGGTAAACACTGAAGCTTTCTTT
v_gene: TRBV5-1
d_gene: TRBD1
abundance: NA
j_gene: TRBJ1-1

CDR3aa: CASSPGDYRLKETQYF
CDR3nt: TGTGCCAGCTCACCAGGGGACTACCGGTTAAAAGAGACCCAGTACTTC
v_gene: TRBV18
d_gene: TRBD2
abundance: NA
j_gene: TRBJ2-5

CDR3aa: CASSQGRGLLETQYF
CDR3nt: TGTGCCAGCAGCCAAGGGAGGGGACTCCTAGAGACCCAGTACTTC
v_gene: TRBV3-1/TRBV3-2
d_gene: NA
abundance: NA
j_gene: TRBJ2-5

CDR3aa: CASSHLEFSYEQYF
CDR3nt: TGTGCCAGCAGCCATCTCGAGTTCTCCTACGAGCAGTACTTC
v_gene: TRBV3-1/TRBV3-2
d_gene: NA
abundance: NA
j_gene: TRBJ2-7

CDR3aa: CASSLDRGRREQYF
CDR3nt: TGTGCCAGCAGTCTGGACAGGGGGCGTCGCGAGCAGTACTTC
v_gene: TRBV28
d_gene: TRBD1
abundance: NA
j_gene: TRBJ2-7

CDR3aa: CASSQREPTDTQYF
CDR3nt: TGTGCCAGCAGTCAGCGGGAGCCCACAGATACGCAGTATTTT
v_gene: TRBV6-5
d_gene: TRBD2
abundance: NA
j_gene: TRBJ2-3

CDR3aa: CASSPGDQFF
CDR3nt: TGTGCCAGCAGCCCGGGAGATCAGTTCTTC
v_gene: TRBV7-9
d_gene: NA
abundance: NA
j_gene: TRBJ2-1

CDR3aa: CASSPVTGGSGYTF
CDR3nt: TGCGCCAGCAGCCCTGTAACAGGGGGCAGTGGCTACACCTTC
v_gene: TRBV5-1
d_gene: TRBD1
abundance: NA
j_gene: TRBJ1-2

CDR3aa: CASSPGRPGKNIQYF
CDR3nt: TGTGCCAGCTCACCAGGGCGCCCCGGCAAAAACATTCAGTACTTC
v_gene: TRBV18
d_gene: NA
abundance: NA
j_gene: TRBJ2-4

CDR3aa: CSAPVHGYTF
CDR3nt: TGCAGTGCCCCGGTGCATGGCTACACCTTC
v_gene: TRBV20-1
d_gene: NA
abundance: NA
j_gene: TRBJ1-2

CDR3aa: CASSIQYNSPLHF
CDR3nt: TGTGCCAGTAGTATCCAGTATAATTCACCCCTCCACTTT
v_gene: TRBV19
d_gene: NA
abundance: NA
j_gene: TRBJ1-6

CDR3aa: CASSPASTEVYGYTF
CDR3nt: TGCGCCAGCAGCCCCGCCTCGACAGAGGTCTATGGCTACACCTTC
v_gene: TRBV5-1
d_gene: NA
abundance: NA
j_gene: TRBJ1-2

CDR3aa: CASSHGGEQYF
CDR3nt: TGTGCCAGCAGTCATGGCGGCGAGCAGTACTTC
v_gene: TRBV4-2
d_gene: NA
abundance: NA
j_gene: TRBJ2-7

CDR3aa: CASSAGTVRFSYGYTF
CDR3nt: TGCGCCAGCAGCGCCGGGACAGTTCGGTTCTCCTATGGCTACACCTTC
v_gene: TRBV4-1
d_gene: TRBD1
abundance: NA
j_gene: TRBJ1-2

CDR3aa: CASSQEREGREQYF
CDR3nt: TGTGCCAGCAGCCAAGAGCGGGAAGGGAGGGAGCAGTACTTC
v_gene: TRBV4-2
d_gene: NA
abundance: NA
j_gene: TRBJ2-7

CDR3aa: CASSVQGGGVTQYF
CDR3nt: TGTGCCAGCAGTGTTCAGGGGGGCGGTGTGACCCAGTACTTC
v_gene: TRBV2
d_gene: NA
abundance: NA
j_gene: TRBJ2-5

CDR3aa: CASSPDAGLGYTF
CDR3nt: TGTGCCAGCAGCCCAGATGCAGGGCTTGGCTACACCTTC
v_gene: TRBV3-1/TRBV3-2
d_gene: NA
abundance: once
j_gene: TRBJ1-2

CDR3aa: CASSTVRDRLWARGNTIYF
CDR3nt: TGTGCCAGCAGCACAGTCCGGGACAGGCTCTGGGCACGGGGAAACACCATATATTTT
v_gene: TRBV7-6
d_gene: TRBD1
abundance: NA
j_gene: TRBJ1-3

CDR3aa: CASSSQGGTEAFF
CDR3nt: TGTGCCAGCAGTTCTCAGGGAGGCACTGAAGCTTTCTTT
v_gene: TRBV12-3/TRBV12-4
d_gene: NA
abundance: NA
j_gene: TRBJ1-1

CDR3aa: CASSHVSPTGYNSPLHF
CDR3nt: TGTGCCAGCAGCCACGTTTCCCCGACGGGCTATAATTCACCCCTCCACTTT
v_gene: TRBV4-2
d_gene: NA
abundance: NA
j_gene: TRBJ1-6

CDR3aa: CASRLQGMNSPLHF
CDR3nt: TGTGCCAGCAGACTCCAGGGGATGAATTCACCCCTCCACTTT
v_gene: TRBV27
d_gene: NA
abundance: NA
j_gene: TRBJ1-6

CDR3aa: CASSNRNLPGTRKNEQFF
CDR3nt: TGTGCCAGCAGCAACCGAAATCTCCCCGGGACTAGAAAAAATGAGCAGTTCTTC
v_gene: TRBV21-1
d_gene: NA
abundance: NA
j_gene: TRBJ2-1

CDR3aa: CASRPTTGGSTEAFF
CDR3nt: TGTGCCAGCAGACCTACGACAGGGGGAAGCACTGAAGCTTTCTTT
v_gene: TRBV2
d_gene: TRBD1
abundance: NA
j_gene: TRBJ1-1

CDR3aa: CASSLSGNYEQYF
CDR3nt: TGCGCCAGCAGCTTGAGCGGGAACTACGAGCAGTACTTC
v_gene: TRBV4-1
d_gene: TRBD2
abundance: NA
j_gene: TRBJ2-7

CDR3aa: CASSEDGTDYGYTF
CDR3nt: TGTGCCAGCAGTGAAGATGGGACAGACTATGGCTACACCTTC
v_gene: TRBV6-1
d_gene: TRBD1
abundance: NA
j_gene: TRBJ1-2

CDR3aa: CASSEGVLQETQYF
CDR3nt: TGCGCCAGCAGTGAGGGGGTACTCCAAGAGACCCAGTACTTC
v_gene: TRBV5-1
d_gene: NA
abundance: once
j_gene: TRBJ2-5

CDR3aa: CASTGQVTGELFF
CDR3nt: TGTGCCAGCACTGGACAGGTCACCGGGGAGCTGTTTTTT
v_gene: TRBV12-3/TRBV12-4
d_gene: TRBD1
abundance: NA
j_gene: TRBJ2-2

CDR3aa: CASSLLGAVNSPLHF
CDR3nt: TGTGCCAGCAGTTTACTGGGGGCGGTAAATTCACCCCTCCACTTT
v_gene: TRBV27
d_gene: NA
abundance: NA
j_gene: TRBJ1-6

CDR3aa: CASGPTGSYEQYF
CDR3nt: TGTGCCAGTGGTCCAACGGGGTCCTACGAGCAGTACTTC
v_gene: TRBV2
d_gene: NA
abundance: NA
j_gene: TRBJ2-7

CDR3aa: CSARRVRGYTF
CDR3nt: TGCAGTGCTAGGAGGGTGCGGGGCTACACCTTC
v_gene: TRBV20-1
d_gene: NA
abundance: NA
j_gene: TRBJ1-2

CDR3aa: CASSLEVRNRVNTEAFF
CDR3nt: TGCGCCAGCAGCTTGGAAGTCAGAAACAGGGTGAACACTGAAGCTTTCTTT
v_gene: TRBV5-1
d_gene: NA
abundance: NA
j_gene: TRBJ1-1